This T cell receptor beta chain was identified during a study of T cell responses to AZD1222 COVID-19 vaccine. Turning to the study itself: Second-dose recipients at about 4 or about 12 weeks were treated as one pooled group. Whole-study results and caveats: Baseline serology detected seropositivity in only six AZD1222 recipients. Following two doses of AZD1222, Spike-specific TCR breadth and depth rose.

The V and J ends lost 3 bases and 6 bases, in that order; junction bases with no gene match: 8. This CDR3 has 15 residues. Germline V gives CDR1 LNHDA, CDR2 SQIVND (reference sequence). This clone was detected a few times. The antigen remains undetermined. The protocol was immunoSEQ multiplex PCR, while the TCRdb copy is restricted to in-frame clones and leaves out a portion. Here the sample spans approximately 92,000 clones, about nine tenths being singletons. The input for sequencing was peripheral blood, taken on day 0 of AZD1222 vaccination. The source is an adult in good health. The genes are TRBV19 and TRBJ1-5; 7 nucleotides line up with TRBD1. The CDR3: CASSIEGARRQPQHF. CDR3 bases: TGTGCCAGTAGTATTGAGGGGGCGCGTCGTCAGCCCCAGCATTTT.